This is a list of T cell receptor beta chains from one sample in a study of T cell responses to AZD1222 COVID-19 vaccine. Produced via immunoSEQ multiplex PCR; TCRdb's table is partial and in-frame only. The sample contains some 120,000 clones, 75% to 90% of which appear only once. Specimen: peripheral blood, collected 28 days after the second AZD1222 dose. Source of these receptors: an adult who received the AZD1222 COVID-19 vaccine. CDR3s include the opening cysteine and the closing phenylalanine or tryptophan. Each record gives: D gene, V gene, clone size, J gene, CDR3 DNA, CDR3 protein. D genes are given only for firm matches. A clone size is listed for some rows: how often the clone was seen (once, few, many), or a class if it is expanded.

>NA|TRBV21-1|NA|TRBJ1-4
TGTGCCAGCAGCAAAGGGACCGGGACGCGGGGTGAAAAACTGTTTTTT
CASSKGTGTRGEKLFF
>NA|TRBV7-2|NA|TRBJ2-1
TGTGCCAGCGACGGGGAGTCCTACAATGAGCAGTTCTTC
CASDGESYNEQFF
>NA|TRBV11-3|NA|TRBJ1-1
TGTGCCAGCAGCTTAGACGGGTTCACTGAAGCTTTCTTT
CASSLDGFTEAFF
>NA|TRBV6-2/TRBV6-3|NA|TRBJ2-5
TGTGCCAGCAGTTACTCGAAAGAGACCCAGTACTTC
CASSYSKETQYF
>NA|TRBV10-3|NA|TRBJ1-2
TGTGCCATCGCAGGGATGGATGATGGCTACACCTTC
CAIAGMDDGYTF
>TRBD1|TRBV7-9|NA|TRBJ1-2
TGTGCCAGCAGCTTAGGGACAGGGGACACCTTC
CASSLGTGDTF
>NA|TRBV5-1|NA|TRBJ1-1
TGCGCCAGCAGCTTGGCAGGGGATACTGAAGCTTTCTTT
CASSLAGDTEAFF
>NA|TRBV28|few|TRBJ1-6
TGTGCCAGCAGTTTAGGCGTTGCCGGGAGCTCCTATAATTCACCCCTCCACTTT
CASSLGVAGSSYNSPLHF
>NA|TRBV29-1|NA|TRBJ1-2
TGCAGCGCCGGGCAGGGGAGTAACTATGGCTACACCTTC
CSAGQGSNYGYTF
>NA|TRBV12-3/TRBV12-4|once|TRBJ1-4
TGTGCCAGCAGTTTGGCAGGGAGGGAAAAACTGTTTTTT
CASSLAGREKLFF
>NA|TRBV5-1|once|TRBJ1-2
TGCGCCAGCAGCTTGAGTAACTATGGCTACACCTTC
CASSLSNYGYTF
>TRBD1|TRBV25-1|NA|TRBJ1-1
TGTGCCAGCAGCCACAACAGGGGTTCGGGAACGCTTTCTGAAGCTTTCTTT
CASSHNRGSGTLSEAFF
>NA|TRBV7-2|NA|TRBJ2-1
TGTGCCAGCAGCTCGAGGGGGGGAGACTTAGGTCGGGAGCAGTTCTTC
CASSSRGGDLGREQFF
>NA|TRBV11-3|NA|TRBJ1-2
TGTGCCAGCAGCCACACTAACAGCTATGGCTACACCTTC
CASSHTNSYGYTF
>NA|TRBV6-2/TRBV6-3|NA|TRBJ1-1
TGTGCCAGCAGTTCCGGACGGCTGATCGGGAACACTGAAGCTTTCTTT
CASSSGRLIGNTEAFF
>NA|TRBV5-1|NA|TRBJ1-1
TGCGCCAGCAGCTTAGGGGCTGAAGGAGCTGAAGCTTTCTTT
CASSLGAEGAEAFF
>TRBD2|TRBV4-1|NA|TRBJ2-1
TGCGCCAGCAGCCCTGGACTAGCGGGGGCGGGGGAGTTCTTC
CASSPGLAGAGEFF
>NA|TRBV29-1|NA|TRBJ1-1
TGCAGCGTTGTTATACAGGGTAACACTGAAGCTTTCTTT
CSVVIQGNTEAFF
>NA|TRBV2|few|TRBJ1-2
TGTGCCAGCAGTAGGGGGGCGAGAGGCTACACCTTC
CASSRGARGYTF
>NA|TRBV29-1|NA|TRBJ1-1
TGCAGCGTTGAAGATCTACGGGCTTTCTTT
CSVEDLRAFF
>TRBD1|TRBV6-5|NA|TRBJ1-1
TGTGCCAGCAAGGGACAGAGAGACACTGAAGCTTTCTTT
CASKGQRDTEAFF
>NA|TRBV6-2/TRBV6-3|NA|TRBJ2-2
TGTGCCAGCAGTTACCAATTACAGGAGATGAACACCGGGGAGCTGTTTTTT
CASSYQLQEMNTGELFF
>TRBD1|TRBV27|NA|TRBJ1-6
TGTGCCAGCAGTTCTAGACAGGGGAGCTCCTATAATTCACCCCTCCACTTT
CASSSRQGSSYNSPLHF
>NA|TRBV15|NA|TRBJ1-2
TGTGCCACCAGCAGAAAGTCCCATGGCTACACCTTC
CATSRKSHGYTF
>NA|TRBV9|NA|TRBJ2-5
TGTGCCAGCAGCGTAGGGGCAGACCGGTACCAAGAGACCCAGTACTTC
CASSVGADRYQETQYF
>TRBD1|TRBV2|once|TRBJ2-3
TGTGCCAGCAGTGTCGGGACAGGGGCCAGCACAGATACGCAGTATTTT
CASSVGTGASTDTQYF
>TRBD2|TRBV6-6|NA|TRBJ2-1
TGTGCCAGCAGCCGAACTGGACTAGCGGGGGGTCGAGGGCAGTTCTTC
CASSRTGLAGGRGQFF
>NA|TRBV7-8|few|TRBJ1-1
TGTGCCAGCCAAAGCGGACTTATGAACACTGAAGCTTTCTTT
CASQSGLMNTEAFF
>TRBD1|TRBV6-4|NA|TRBJ2-1
TGTGCCAGCAGTGAGTTCGGGACAGGGTTCAAAAATGAGCAGTTCTTC
CASSEFGTGFKNEQFF
>NA|TRBV21-1|NA|TRBJ2-1
TGTGCCAGCAAGGCTCGGGGCGGGGATGAGCAGTTCTTC
CASKARGGDEQFF
>NA|TRBV6-5|NA|TRBJ1-2
TGTGCCAGCAGTCTCGATCAGGCGGACTATGGCTACACCTTC
CASSLDQADYGYTF
>TRBD2|TRBV4-2|NA|TRBJ2-3
TGTGCCAGCAGCCAAGGACTAGCGGGGGAGGGTGGTACAGATACGCAGTATTTT
CASSQGLAGEGGTDTQYF
>NA|TRBV6-5|NA|TRBJ2-7
TGTGCCAGCAGTTACTCAAACGGGGAGCAGTACTTC
CASSYSNGEQYF
>NA|TRBV6-5|NA|TRBJ2-7
TGTGCCAGCAGTTACGCGGGGAGCTCCTACGAGCAGTACTTC
CASSYAGSSYEQYF
>NA|TRBV15|NA|TRBJ1-5
TGTGCCACCAGCAGTTATAGCAATCAGCCCCAGCATTTT
CATSSYSNQPQHF
>NA|TRBV25-1|once|TRBJ2-2
TGTGCCAGCAGTAGGCAGGGCTGGAACACCGGGGAGCTGTTTTTT
CASSRQGWNTGELFF
>NA|TRBV19|NA|TRBJ1-1
TGTGCCAGTAGTAGGCGGGGGCACACTGAAGCTTTCTTT
CASSRRGHTEAFF
>NA|TRBV5-6|NA|TRBJ2-3
TGTGCCAGCAGTTTTCGCCTGGGCCGTGATACGCAGTATTTT
CASSFRLGRDTQYF
>TRBD2|TRBV5-8|NA|TRBJ2-5
TGTGCCAGCAGCCCCTGGACTAGCGCAGAGACCCAGTACTTC
CASSPWTSAETQYF
>NA|TRBV13|NA|TRBJ2-1
TGTGCCAGCAGCGCACCCTTCCCGACAGTCACCAATGAGCAGTTCTTC
CASSAPFPTVTNEQFF
>NA|TRBV4-2|NA|TRBJ2-1
TGTGCCAGCAGCCAAGAGGCTCTGGAGGGGCATGAGCAGTTCTTC
CASSQEALEGHEQFF
>NA|TRBV12-3/TRBV12-4|NA|TRBJ2-7
TGTGCCAGCAGTTTAGTCACCCCCTACGAGCAGTACTTC
CASSLVTPYEQYF
>TRBD1|TRBV6-6|NA|TRBJ2-7
TGTGCCAGTTCACCGACGGGGGGACAGGGGTCCTACGAGCAGTACTTC
CASSPTGGQGSYEQYF
>NA|TRBV7-2|once|TRBJ1-1
TGTGCCAGCAGCACCAATATGAACACTGAAGCTTTCTTT
CASSTNMNTEAFF
>TRBD1|TRBV7-2|NA|TRBJ2-7
TGTGCCAGCAGTTCCCGGGACAGGGGGCTTCAGTACTTC
CASSSRDRGLQYF
>NA|TRBV6-5|NA|TRBJ1-1
TGTGCCAGCAGTTACGCGGGAGGATCCACTGAAGCTTTCTTT
CASSYAGGSTEAFF
>TRBD1|TRBV5-1|few|TRBJ1-2
TGCGCCAGCAGCCTCACGACAGGGATCAGATATGGCTACACCTTC
CASSLTTGIRYGYTF
>NA|TRBV2|NA|TRBJ2-7
TGTGCCAGCAAGGGGCGGAGCTCCTACGAGCAGTACTTC
CASKGRSSYEQYF
>NA|TRBV5-1|NA|TRBJ2-2
TGCGCCAGCAGCTTGGCGGGTACAGGGTCCGGGGAGCTGTTTTTT
CASSLAGTGSGELFF
>TRBD1|TRBV30|NA|TRBJ1-1
TGTGCCTTGACCCGGACAGGGACGGACACTGAAGCTTTCTTT
CALTRTGTDTEAFF
>NA|TRBV7-9|NA|TRBJ1-3
TGTGCCAGCAGCCTCCGCCGGGGGGATGGAAACACCATATATTTT
CASSLRRGDGNTIYF
>TRBD1|TRBV7-8|NA|TRBJ1-2
TGTGCCAGCAGCTCGGGGACAGGGCGAGGATTCGGCTACACCTTC
CASSSGTGRGFGYTF
>TRBD1|TRBV29-1|NA|TRBJ2-4
TGCAGCGTGGGGGACAGGGCCCATCTAGCCAAAAACATTCAGTACTTC
CSVGDRAHLAKNIQYF
>TRBD1|TRBV11-3|NA|TRBJ1-1
TGTGCCAGCAGCACGGGACAGGTGGGGTGGGATGAAGCTTTCTTT
CASSTGQVGWDEAFF
>NA|TRBV7-8|NA|TRBJ2-7
TGTGCCAGCAGCATCCTTTGGTCACCCCCCTCCTACGAGCAGCAGTACTTC
CASSILWSPPSYEQQYF
>TRBD1|TRBV7-9|NA|TRBJ1-2
TGTGCCAGCAGCCTCGGACAGGGTTATGGCTACACCTTC
CASSLGQGYGYTF
>NA|TRBV15|few|TRBJ1-4
TGTGCCACCAGCAGAGATCGGGCGGGGAATGAAAAACTGTTTTTT
CATSRDRAGNEKLFF
>NA|TRBV6-5|NA|TRBJ2-1
TGTGCCAGCAGTACAGGGTTCTACAATGAGCAGTTCTTC
CASSTGFYNEQFF